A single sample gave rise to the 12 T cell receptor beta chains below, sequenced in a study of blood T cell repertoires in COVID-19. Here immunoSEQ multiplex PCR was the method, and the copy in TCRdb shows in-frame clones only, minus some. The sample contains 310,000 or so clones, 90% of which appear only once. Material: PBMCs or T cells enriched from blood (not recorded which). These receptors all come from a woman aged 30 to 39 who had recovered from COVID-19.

This chain's CDR3 is CASSYREGLTGELFF. DNA of the CDR3: TGTGCCAGCAGTTACCGGGAGGGCCTCACCGGGGAGCTGTTTTTT. The chain joins TRBV6-2 or TRBV6-3 to TRBJ2-2; 8 positions agree with TRBD2. Germline trimming cut 2 bases from V and 4 bases from J; bases unmatched to any gene: 3. CDR1 MNHEY and CDR2 SVGEGT come from the germline V gene. CDR3 length: 15 amino acids.

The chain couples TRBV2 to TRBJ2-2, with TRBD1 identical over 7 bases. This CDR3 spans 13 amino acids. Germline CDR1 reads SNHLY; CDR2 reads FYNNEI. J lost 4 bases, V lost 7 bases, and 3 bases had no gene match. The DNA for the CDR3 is TGTGCCAGCAACTACAGGGGCACCGGGGAGCTGTTTTTT. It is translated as CASNYRGTGELFF.

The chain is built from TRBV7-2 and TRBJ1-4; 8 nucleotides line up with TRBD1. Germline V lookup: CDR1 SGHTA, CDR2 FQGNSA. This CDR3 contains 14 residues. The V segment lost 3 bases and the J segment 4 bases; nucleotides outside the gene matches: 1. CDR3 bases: TGTGCCAGCAGCTTTGACAGGGGTAATGAAAAACTGTTTTTT. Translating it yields CASSFDRGNEKLFF.

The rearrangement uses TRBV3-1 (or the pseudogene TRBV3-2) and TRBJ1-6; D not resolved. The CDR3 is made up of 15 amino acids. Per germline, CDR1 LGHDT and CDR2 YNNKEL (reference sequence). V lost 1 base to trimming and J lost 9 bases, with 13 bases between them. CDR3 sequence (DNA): TGTGCCAGCAGCCAAGGGCCCCAAACGGGTTCACCCCTCCACTTT. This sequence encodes CASSQGPQTGSPLHF.

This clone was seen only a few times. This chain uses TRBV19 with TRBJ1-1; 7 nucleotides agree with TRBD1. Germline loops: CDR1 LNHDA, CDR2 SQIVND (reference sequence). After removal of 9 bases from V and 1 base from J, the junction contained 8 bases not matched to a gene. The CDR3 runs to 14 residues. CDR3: CARPSTGRNTEAFF. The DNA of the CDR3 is TGTGCCAGGCCCTCGACAGGGAGGAACACTGAAGCTTTCTTT.

The CDR3 spells CASSMTGSPSNEQFF. In nucleotides, the CDR3 is TGTGCCAGCAGCATGACGGGATCCCCTAGCAATGAGCAGTTCTTC. The rearrangement uses TRBV28 and TRBJ2-1, with D perhaps TRBD2 (5 bases). V was shortened by 6 bases and J by 6 bases, with 18 bases between the two germline ends. The V gene's germline CDR1 is MDHEN and CDR2 SYDVKM. The CDR3 sequence is 15 residues long.

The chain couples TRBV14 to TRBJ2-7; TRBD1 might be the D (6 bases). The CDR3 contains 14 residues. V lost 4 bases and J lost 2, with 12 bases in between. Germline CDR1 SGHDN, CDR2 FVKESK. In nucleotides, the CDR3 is TGTGCCAGCAGCCCCTCCAGGGGAACCTACGAGCAGTACTTC. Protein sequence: CASSPSRGTYEQYF.

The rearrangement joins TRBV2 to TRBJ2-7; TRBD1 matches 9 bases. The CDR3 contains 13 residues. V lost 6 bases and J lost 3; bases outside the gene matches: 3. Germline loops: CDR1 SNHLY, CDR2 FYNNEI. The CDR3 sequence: CASRDRGNYEQYF. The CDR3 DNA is TGTGCCAGCAGGGACAGGGGAAACTACGAGCAGTACTTC. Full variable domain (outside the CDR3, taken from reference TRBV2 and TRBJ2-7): EPEVTQTPSHQVTQMGQEVILRCVPISNHLYFYWYRQILGQKVEFLVSFYNNEISEKSEIFDDQFSVERPDGSNFTLKIRSTKLEDSAMYFCASRDRGNYEQYFGPGTRLTVT.

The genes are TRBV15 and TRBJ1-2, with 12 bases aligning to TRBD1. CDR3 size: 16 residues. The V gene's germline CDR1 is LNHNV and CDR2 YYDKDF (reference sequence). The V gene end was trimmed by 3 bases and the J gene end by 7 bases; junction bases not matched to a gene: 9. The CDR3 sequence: CATSSPRDRGLGGYTF. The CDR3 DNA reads TGTGCCACCAGCAGCCCCCGGGACAGGGGGCTAGGTGGCTACACCTTC.

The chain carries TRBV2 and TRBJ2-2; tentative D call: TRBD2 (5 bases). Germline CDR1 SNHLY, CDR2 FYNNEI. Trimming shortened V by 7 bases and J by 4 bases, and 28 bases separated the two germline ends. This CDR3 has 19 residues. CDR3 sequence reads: CASTSPGSSRKSGTGELFF. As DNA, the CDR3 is TGTGCCAGCACCTCTCCTGGCTCTAGCCGGAAAAGCGGCACCGGGGAGCTGTTTTTT.

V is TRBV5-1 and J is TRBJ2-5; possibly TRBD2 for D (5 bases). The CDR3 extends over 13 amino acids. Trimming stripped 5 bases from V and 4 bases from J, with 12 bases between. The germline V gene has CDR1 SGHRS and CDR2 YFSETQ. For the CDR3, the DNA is TGCGCCAGCAGACGTACTAGTTCAGAGACCCAGTACTTC. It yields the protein CASRRTSSETQYF. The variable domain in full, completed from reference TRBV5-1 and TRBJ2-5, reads KAGVTQTPRYLIKTRGQQVTLSCSPISGHRSVSWYQQTPGQGLQFLFEYFSETQRNKGNFPGRFSGRQFSNSRSEMNVSTLELGDSALYLCASRRTSSETQYFGPGTRLLVL.

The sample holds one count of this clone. The CDR3 DNA follows: TGTGCCAGCAGTAGAGGGGACAGGGAAAATCAGCCCCAGCATTTT. Amino acids: CASSRGDRENQPQHF. The chain links TRBV28 to TRBJ1-5; 9 bases agree with TRBD1. The CDR3 has 15 amino acids. Germline V gene sequence: CDR1 MDHEN, CDR2 SYDVKM. After removal of 5 bases from V and 4 bases from J, the junction contained 6 bases not matched to a gene. The whole variable domain, filled in from reference TRBV28 and TRBJ1-5, reads DVKVTQSSRYLVKRTGEKVFLECVQDMDHENMFWYRQDPGLGLRLIYFSYDVKMKEKGDIPEGYSVSREKKERFSLILESASTNQTSMYLCASSRGDRENQPQHFGDGTRLSIL.